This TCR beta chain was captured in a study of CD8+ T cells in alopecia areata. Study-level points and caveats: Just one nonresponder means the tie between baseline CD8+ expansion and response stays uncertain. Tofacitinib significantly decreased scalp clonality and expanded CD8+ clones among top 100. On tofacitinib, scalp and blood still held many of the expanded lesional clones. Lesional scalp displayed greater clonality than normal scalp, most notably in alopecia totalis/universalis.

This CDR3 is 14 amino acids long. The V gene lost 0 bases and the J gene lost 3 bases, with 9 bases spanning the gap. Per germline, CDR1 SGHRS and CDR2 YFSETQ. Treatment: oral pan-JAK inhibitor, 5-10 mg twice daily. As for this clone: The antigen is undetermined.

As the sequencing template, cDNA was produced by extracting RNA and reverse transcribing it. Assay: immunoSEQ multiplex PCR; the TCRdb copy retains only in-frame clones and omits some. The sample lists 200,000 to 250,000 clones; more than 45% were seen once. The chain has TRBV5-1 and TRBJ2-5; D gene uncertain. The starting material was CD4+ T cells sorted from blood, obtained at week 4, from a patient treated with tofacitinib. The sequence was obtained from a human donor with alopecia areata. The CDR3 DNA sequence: TGCGCCAGCAGCTTGGTTGGAAGGGAAGAGACCCAGTACTTC. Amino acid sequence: CASSLVGREETQYF.